These 10 T cell receptor beta chains originate from one sample sequenced in a study of cytomegalovirus exposure and HLA in healthy donors (dated by TCRdb to about 2017). Libraries were prepared through the immunoSEQ multiplex PCR assay. A mixture of 60 forward primers for TCR Vbeta segments and 13 reverse primers for TCR Jbeta segments was used in the multiplex PCR. Here the immuneACCESS table is served through TCRdb, limited to in-frame sequences with V and J called. Missing clones are a known gap in these copies; in checked studies unresolved V genes cover under half, and the rest lacks a known reason. This sample has hundreds of thousands of clones in its table, and about 66% of those were observed once. Under 3% of the sample lies in the top ten. The source material was PBMCs. All receptors come from a female donor in good health and CMV-seronegative.

V usage is TRBV28 and J usage is TRBJ1-4; 9 positions agree with TRBD1. The CDR3 totals 16 residues. Germline V gene sequence: CDR1 MDHEN, CDR2 SYDVKM. V lost 6 bases to trimming and J lost 2 bases; unmatched junction nucleotides: 7. CDR3 sequence: CASRPTGTGTNEKLFF. The CDR3 DNA is TGTGCCAGCAGACCAACCGGGACAGGGACTAATGAAAAACTGTTTTTT.

The V call is TRBV10-3, the J call TRBJ1-2; no definite D call. Deletions cut 1 base from V and 5 bases from J, with 14 bases between. The CDR3 has 15 amino acids. Germline CDR1 and CDR2: ENHRY and SYGVKD. The CDR3 DNA follows: TGTGCCATCAGTGAGTTCCCCCCCCTGAGGTATGGCTACACCTTC. This codes for CAISEFPPLRYGYTF.

This chain links TRBV12-5 with TRBJ2-2; no clear D gene. Germline V gene sequence: CDR1 LGHNT, CDR2 FRNRAP. This CDR3 has 15 residues. Trimming cost V 0 bases and J 6 bases, with 11 bases left between them. Here the CDR3 reads CASGLVSSLAGELFF. CDR3 sequence (DNA): TGTGCTAGTGGTTTGGTTTCTAGTTTGGCCGGGGAGCTGTTTTTT.

The V gene is TRBV7-9, the J gene TRBJ2-1; tentative D call: TRBD1 (5 bases). Germline V CDR1 and CDR2: SEHNR, FQNEAQ (reference sequence). The V end lost 1 base, the J end lost 6 bases, and 19 bases lay between the germline ends. The CDR3 spans 17 residues. The CDR3 coding sequence is TGTGCCAGCAGCTTAGTAGGGGAAACCTCAAGTGGCAATGAGCAGTTCTTC. Protein product: CASSLVGETSSGNEQFF.

The chain recombines TRBV11-2 with TRBJ2-7; 8 nucleotides align to TRBD2. The CDR3 sequence is 16 residues long. Per germline, CDR1 SGHAT and CDR2 FQNNGV. Germline trimming cut 5 bases from V and 7 bases from J; bases unmatched to any gene: 16. This chain's CDR3 is CASSPLGTSRVVEQYF. The CDR3 nucleotides are TGTGCCAGCAGCCCCCTAGGGACTAGTCGAGTGGTGGAGCAGTACTTC.

The chain uses TRBV19 and TRBJ1-2; D ambiguous. Germline V gives CDR1 LNHDA, CDR2 SQIVND (reference sequence). The CDR3 length is 12 residues. The V and J ends lost 4 bases and 5 bases respectively, with 8 bases between them. This CDR3 reads CASSTTGYGYTF. For the CDR3, the DNA is TGTGCCAGTAGTACAACGGGATATGGCTACACCTTC.

The V and J genes are TRBV4-1 and TRBJ2-7, with D perhaps TRBD1 (6 bases). Germline lookup yields CDR1 MGHRA and CDR2 YSYEKL. Trimming pared 1 base from V and 0 bases from J, leaving 13 bases between. The CDR3 consists of 16 residues. CDR3: CASSQVFRDNSYEQYF. Written as DNA, the CDR3 is TGCGCCAGCAGCCAAGTTTTCAGGGACAACTCCTACGAGCAGTACTTC.

The V gene is TRBV7-6, the J gene TRBJ2-2; D is unclear. The CDR3 runs 15 residues. CDR1 and CDR2 from the germline V gene are SGHVS and FNYEAQ. V lost 4 bases, J lost 1 base, and 10 bases lay in between. The CDR3 loop reads CASSSLSGNTGELFF. The CDR3 nucleotides are TGTGCCAGCAGCTCCCTGTCAGGGAACACCGGGGAGCTGTTTTTT.

The chain carries TRBV5-1 and TRBJ2-1; 11 nucleotides align to TRBD2. The V segment lost 4 bases and the J segment 5 bases; nucleotides outside the gene matches: 8. The CDR3 is 16 amino acids. Germline CDR1 is SGHRS and CDR2 is YFSETQ. The CDR3 loop reads CASSLTTSGTHNEQFF. The CDR3, as DNA: TGCGCCAGCAGCCTCACGACTAGCGGGACTCACAATGAGCAGTTCTTC.

The genes are TRBV27 and TRBJ1-4, with a possible D match to TRBD1 (6 bases). Trimming took 6 bases from V and 7 from J, leaving 18 bases between them. CDR1 is MNHEY, CDR2 SMNVEV, per germline (reference sequence). This CDR3 comprises 15 residues. The CDR3 protein is CASSRGGAWSEKLFF. The CDR3 nucleotides read TGTGCCAGCAGCCGTGGGGGGGCTTGGAGTGAAAAACTGTTTTTT.